Sequencing of this TCR beta chain was carried out in a study of OX40 agonist ivuxolimab in advanced cancers. Study-wide background: Patients were 82.7% male with ages about 23 to 80, mean roughly 64.

The data were produced by immunoSEQ multiplex PCR, yet TCRdb's version contains in-frame clones alone and is incomplete. The sample consists of 55,000 to 70,000 clones, approximately 81% of them appearing once. The CDR3 runs 16 residues. Losses at the gene ends were 1 base for V and 3 bases for J; bases not matched to a gene: 5. The germline CDR1 and CDR2 sequences are SNHLY and FYNNEI. The TCR was taken from an adult with an advanced solid tumor such as melanoma, head and neck, liver or kidney cancer. This chain connects TRBV2 to TRBJ1-1; 10 positions agree with TRBD1. Sequencing used CD4+ or CD8+ T cells sorted from blood, obtained in a trial of the OX40 agonist ivuxolimab. The CDR3: CASSEGIGQGDTEAFF. The DNA for the CDR3 is TGTGCCAGCAGTGAAGGGATAGGACAGGGGGACACTGAAGCTTTCTTT.